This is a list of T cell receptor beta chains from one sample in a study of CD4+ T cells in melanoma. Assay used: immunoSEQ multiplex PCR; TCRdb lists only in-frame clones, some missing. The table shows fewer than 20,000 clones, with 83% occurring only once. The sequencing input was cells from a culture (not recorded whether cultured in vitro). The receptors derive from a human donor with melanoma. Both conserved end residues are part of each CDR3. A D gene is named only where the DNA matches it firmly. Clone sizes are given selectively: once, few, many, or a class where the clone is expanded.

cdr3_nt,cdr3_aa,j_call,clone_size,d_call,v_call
TGTGCCAGCAGTTACCACAGGGGGGCAACCTCCTACGAGCAGTACTTC,CASSYHRGATSYEQYF,TRBJ2-7,-,TRBD1,TRBV6-5
TGCGCCAGCAGCCCAAGCACAGGGTTCGCCGGGGAGCTGTTTTTT,CASSPSTGFAGELFF,TRBJ2-2,-,-,TRBV5-1
TGTGCCAGCAGCTTAATCCCGGGGTACAATGAGCAGTTCTTC,CASSLIPGYNEQFF,TRBJ2-1,-,-,TRBV7-3
TGTGCCTGGAGTCTTGCGGGTCGACCGCGGAGGAAGACCCAGTACTTC,CAWSLAGRPRRKTQYF,TRBJ2-5,-,-,TRBV30
TGCGCCAGCAGCTCTGGCCCGGGGAACATTCAGTACTTC,CASSSGPGNIQYF,TRBJ2-4,once,-,TRBV5-1
TGTGCCTGGAGTCCGGGAGTCCCATTTCAGTACTTC,CAWSPGVPFQYF,TRBJ2-4,-,-,TRBV30
TGCGCCAGCAGCTTATCCGGGACAGGGACCTACGAGCAGTACTTC,CASSLSGTGTYEQYF,TRBJ2-7,-,TRBD1,TRBV5-1
TGTGCCTGGAGTGCTTACAGTGGCTACACCTTC,CAWSAYSGYTF,TRBJ1-2,medium-sized,-,TRBV30
TGCGCCAGCCGCGAGCGGTCAGGGAAAGAAGCTTTCTTT,CASRERSGKEAFF,TRBJ1-1,once,-,TRBV10-1
TGTGCCAGAAGCTGCCCGGGCCCAGAATGTTTGGTAGCCAAAAACATTCAGTACTTC,CARSCPGPECLVAKNIQYF,TRBJ2-4,-,-,TRBV5-3
TGCGCCAGCAGCTTCAACAGTGAAGGAGGCTACACCTTC,CASSFNSEGGYTF,TRBJ1-2,-,-,TRBV5-1
TGTGCCAGCAGCTTGGTGGTGAACACTGAAGCTTTCTTT,CASSLVVNTEAFF,TRBJ1-1,once,-,TRBV5-4
TGTGCCAGCTCACCACTCGGGGGTGGTGGCTACAATGAGCAGTTCTTC,CASSPLGGGGYNEQFF,TRBJ2-1,-,-,TRBV18
TGTGCCAGCAGTTTAAGGACTAGCGGGTCGAACACCGGGGAGCTGTTTTTT,CASSLRTSGSNTGELFF,TRBJ2-2,-,TRBD2,TRBV27
TGTGCCAGCAGCTATAGCGGGGGGAGCACAGATACGCAGTATTTT,CASSYSGGSTDTQYF,TRBJ2-3,-,TRBD2,TRBV7-3
TGTGCCAGCAGCTTAGTCCCGGAGACCCAGTACTTC,CASSLVPETQYF,TRBJ2-5,-,-,TRBV7-6
TGTGCCAGTAGCCCGGGGCCGGGAAGGACCCAGTACTTC,CASSPGPGRTQYF,TRBJ2-5,-,-,TRBV19
TGTGCCAGCAGTTCCAAACCGGGACAGAAGATGAACACTGAAGCTTTCTTT,CASSSKPGQKMNTEAFF,TRBJ1-1,-,TRBD1,TRBV27
TGCGCCAGCAGTGCTACTCAAGATACCGGCTACACCTTC,CASSATQDTGYTF,TRBJ1-2,once,-,TRBV10-2
TGTGCCAGCAGCTTAGAGGCAGAGACCCAGTACTTC,CASSLEAETQYF,TRBJ2-5,-,-,TRBV7-9
TGTGCCAGCTCACCATTACAGGAACTGGGCTATGGCTACACCTTC,CASSPLQELGYGYTF,TRBJ1-2,-,-,TRBV18
TGTGCCAGCACCCAAGGGGTGGGTGGCTACACCTTC,CASTQGVGGYTF,TRBJ1-2,-,-,TRBV6-5
TGTGCCAGCAGCTTAAGGGCCGGGGGAGGCTACGAGCAGTACTTC,CASSLRAGGGYEQYF,TRBJ2-7,-,-,TRBV7-3
TGCGCCAGCAGAGGGACTAGCGGGGGCCGGGAGACCCAGTACTTC,CASRGTSGGRETQYF,TRBJ2-5,-,TRBD2,TRBV10-2
TGTGCCAGCAGCGAGGGACAGCGCTTCTATGGCTACACCTTC,CASSEGQRFYGYTF,TRBJ1-2,-,TRBD1,TRBV6-1
TGTGCCAGCGGAGGGACTGGGACGCACAATGAGCAGTTCTTC,CASGGTGTHNEQFF,TRBJ2-1,-,-,TRBV27
TGTGCCAGCAGCGTCCGGGACCCCTCCTCTGGAAACACCATATATTTT,CASSVRDPSSGNTIYF,TRBJ1-3,few,-,TRBV9